This T cell receptor beta chain was sequenced during a study of CD8 T cells in ankylosing spondylitis. As regards this clonotype: Its antigen is unknown.

Study conclusions and caveats: Reportedly, matched ankylosing spondylitis synovial fluid was significantly enriched for disease-linked clones. Ankylosing spondylitis blood appeared to be characterized by a TCR beta motif of under 10 highly homologous variants.

This CDR3 is built from 13 residues. The V gene's germline CDR1 is MDHEN and CDR2 SYDVKM. MiXCR, applied by TCRdb to the 5' RACE reads, yields one record per CDR3 protein. The profile shows over 600,000 distinct CDR3 sequences, about 20% of them singletons. The clonotype originates from a male donor with ankylosing spondylitis. The sample comprised blood, either unsorted or a sorted T cell fraction (not recorded which). This chain uses TRBV28 with TRBJ1-1; D remains unclear. The CDR3 protein is CVLRPSMGTEAFF. DNA for the CDR3: TGTGTCCTCCGGCCCAGTATGGGCACTGAAGCTTTCTTT.